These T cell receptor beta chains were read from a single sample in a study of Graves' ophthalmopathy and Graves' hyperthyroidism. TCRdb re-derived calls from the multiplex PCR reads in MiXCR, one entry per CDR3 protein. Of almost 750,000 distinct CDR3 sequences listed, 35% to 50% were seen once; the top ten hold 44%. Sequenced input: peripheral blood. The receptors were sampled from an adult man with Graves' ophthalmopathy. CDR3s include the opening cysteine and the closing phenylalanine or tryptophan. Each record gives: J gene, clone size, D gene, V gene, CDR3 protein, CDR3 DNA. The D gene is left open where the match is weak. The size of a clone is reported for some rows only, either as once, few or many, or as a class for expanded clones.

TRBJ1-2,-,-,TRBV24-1,CASSPGSYYGYTF,TGTGCCAGCTCGCCCGGGAGTTACTATGGCTACACCTTC
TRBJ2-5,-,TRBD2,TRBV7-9,CASSFFPGGPRETQYF,TGTGCCAGCAGCTTCTTCCCGGGAGGGCCCAGGGAGACCCAGTACTTC
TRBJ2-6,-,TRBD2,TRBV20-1,CSARDWGGIAGANVLTF,TGCAGTGCTAGAGATTGGGGGGGGATCGCTGGGGCCAACGTCCTGACTTTC
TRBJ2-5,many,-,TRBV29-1,CSDVVRAKETQYF,TGCAGCGATGTGGTGAGAGCAAAAGAGACCCAGTACTTC
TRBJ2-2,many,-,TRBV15,CATSTWTPNTGELFF,TGTGCCACCAGCACTTGGACACCGAACACCGGGGAGCTGTTTTTT
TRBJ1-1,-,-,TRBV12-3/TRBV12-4,CASSLGRVSTEAFF,TGTGCCAGCAGCCTGGGCAGGGTCAGCACTGAAGCTTTCTTT
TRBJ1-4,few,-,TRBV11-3,CASSPGWGPNEKLFF,TGTGCCAGCAGCCCCGGCTGGGGACCTAATGAAAAACTGTTTTTT
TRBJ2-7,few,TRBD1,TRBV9,CASTTSGQPYEQYF,TGTGCCAGCACCACCTCGGGACAGCCCTACGAGCAGTACTTC
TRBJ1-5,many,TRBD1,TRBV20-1,CSAGYRQGAYQPQHF,TGCAGTGCCGGATACAGACAGGGGGCATATCAGCCCCAGCATTTT
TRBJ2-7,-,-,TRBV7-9,CASSLVRVEQYF,TGTGCCAGCAGCTTAGTTAGGGTCGAGCAGTACTTC
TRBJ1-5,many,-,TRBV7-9,CASSPDPRGQPQHF,TGTGCCAGCAGCCCGGACCCAAGGGGTCAGCCCCAGCATTTT
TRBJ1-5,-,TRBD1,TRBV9,CASSATGAGQPQHF,TGTGCCAGCAGCGCCACAGGGGCGGGTCAGCCCCAGCATTTT
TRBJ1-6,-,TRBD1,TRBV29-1,CSFDRVKSPLHF,TGCAGCTTTGACAGGGTTAAATCACCCCTCCACTTT
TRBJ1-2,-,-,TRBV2,CASSEGVGNYYGYTF,TGTGCCAGCAGTGAAGGGGTCGGGAATTATTATGGCTACACCTTC
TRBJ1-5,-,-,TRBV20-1,CSATRDPNQPQHF,TGCAGTGCTACCCGGGACCCCAATCAGCCCCAGCATTTT
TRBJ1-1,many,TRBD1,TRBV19,CASSKQGTRYTEAFF,TGTGCCAGTAGTAAACAGGGGACCAGATACACTGAAGCTTTCTTT
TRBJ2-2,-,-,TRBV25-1,CASSARESGTGELFF,TGTGCCAGCAGTGCTAGGGAATCAGGCACCGGGGAGCTGTTTTTT
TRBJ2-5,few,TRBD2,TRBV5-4,CVSSLGSGRAIGEETQYF,TGTGTCAGCAGCTTGGGAAGCGGGAGGGCCATAGGAGAGGAGACCCAGTACTTC
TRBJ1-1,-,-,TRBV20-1,CSAYRTRGAFF,TGCAGTGCTTACCGCACCAGGGGAGCTTTCTTT
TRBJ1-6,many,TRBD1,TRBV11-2,CASSLGDRGESPLHF,TGTGCCAGCAGCCTAGGGGACAGGGGGGAATCACCCCTCCACTTT
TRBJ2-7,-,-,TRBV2,CASSSTAIEQYF,TGTGCCAGCAGTTCGACGGCTATTGAGCAGTACTTC
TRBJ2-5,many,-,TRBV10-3,CAISLEGETQYF,TGTGCCATCAGTTTGGAAGGGGAGACCCAGTACTTC
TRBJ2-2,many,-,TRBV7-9,CASSSLGRGTGELFF,TGTGCCAGCAGCTCCCTCGGCAGGGGTACCGGGGAGCTGTTTTTT
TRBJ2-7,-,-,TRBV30,CAWKEASYEQYF,TGTGCCTGGAAAGAGGCTAGCTACGAGCAGTACTTC
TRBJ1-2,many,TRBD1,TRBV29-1,CSVGPDRGFDYGYTF,TGCAGCGTGGGTCCGGACAGGGGGTTTGACTATGGCTACACCTTC
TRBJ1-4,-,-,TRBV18,CASSPQPNEKLFF,TGTGCCAGCTCACCGCAGCCGAATGAAAAACTGTTTTTT
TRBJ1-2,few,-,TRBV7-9,CASSRAGLGSYTF,TGTGCCAGCAGCCGAGCGGGTTTAGGGAGCTACACCTTC
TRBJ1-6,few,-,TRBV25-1,CASSFGGRQNSPLHF,TGTGCCAGCAGTTTTGGCGGACGTCAAAATTCACCCCTCCACTTT
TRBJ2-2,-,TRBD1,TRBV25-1,CAWSVPRQGWAGELFF,TGTGCCTGGAGTGTACCCCGACAGGGATGGGCCGGGGAGCTGTTTTTT
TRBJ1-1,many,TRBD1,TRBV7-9,CASSFGKTGVGRTEAFF,TGTGCCAGCAGCTTCGGTAAAACAGGGGTGGGTCGGACTGAAGCTTTCTTT
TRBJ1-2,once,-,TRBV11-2,CASSFFGVAAAYGYTF,TGTGCCAGCAGCTTTTTCGGGGTGGCGGCAGCCTATGGCTACACCTTC
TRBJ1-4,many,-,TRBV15,CATSRDRQTTNEKLFF,TGTGCCACCAGCAGAGACCGACAGACAACTAATGAAAAACTGTTTTTT
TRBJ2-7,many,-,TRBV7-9,CASSLAMKPQYF,TGTGCCAGCAGCTTAGCGATGAAGCCACAGTACTTC
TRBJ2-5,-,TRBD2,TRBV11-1,CASSLRAGGLAGGETQYF,TGTGCCAGCAGCCTACGCGCAGGGGGGCTAGCGGGAGGCGAGACCCAGTACTTC
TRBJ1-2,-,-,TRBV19,CASGSDLQRLYGYTF,TGTGCCAGTGGCAGCGATCTGCAGAGACTCTATGGCTACACCTTC
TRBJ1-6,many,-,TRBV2,CASSAQSGVGSPLHF,TGTGCCAGCAGTGCGCAATCAGGGGTAGGTTCACCCCTCCACTTT
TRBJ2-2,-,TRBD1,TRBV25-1,CASSQEAGGYTGELFF,TGCGCCAGCAGCCAAGAGGCAGGGGGCTACACCGGGGAGCTGTTTTTT
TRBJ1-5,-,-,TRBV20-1,CSASPGTRQPQHF,TGCAGTGCTAGCCCCGGGACAAGGCAGCCCCAGCATTTT
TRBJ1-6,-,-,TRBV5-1,CASSLDVGTSINSPLHF,TGCGCCAGCAGCTTGGATGTGGGAACGAGTATTAATTCACCCCTCCACTTT
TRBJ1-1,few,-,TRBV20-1,CSAIRGYNTEAFF,TGCAGTGCAATCAGGGGCTACAACACTGAAGCTTTCTTT
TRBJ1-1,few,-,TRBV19,CASSPFDRPPNTEAFF,TGTGCCAGTAGTCCCTTCGACAGGCCCCCCAACACTGAAGCTTTCTTT
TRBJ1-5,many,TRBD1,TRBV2,CASRNTGGGGQPQHF,TGTGCCAGCAGGAACACAGGGGGAGGCGGTCAGCCCCAGCATTTT
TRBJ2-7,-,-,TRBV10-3,CASSYLSGTYEQYF,TGTGCCAGCAGTTACCTTTCCGGTACCTACGAGCAGTACTTC
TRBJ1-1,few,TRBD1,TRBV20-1,CSADTTGGTEAFF,TGCAGTGCCGATACGACAGGGGGCACTGAAGCTTTCTTT
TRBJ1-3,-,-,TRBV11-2,CASSLDRGAGSTIYF,TGTGCCAGCAGCTTAGATCGGGGCGCTGGAAGCACCATATATTTT
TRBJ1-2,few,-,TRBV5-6,CASSLVGNFNYGYTF,TGTGCCAGCAGCTTGGTCGGGAATTTCAACTATGGCTACACCTTC
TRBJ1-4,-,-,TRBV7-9,CASSRSGDYNEKLFF,TGTGCCAGCAGCCGATCTGGAGATTATAATGAAAAACTGTTTTTT
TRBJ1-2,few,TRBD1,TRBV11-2,CASSFTPGQHYGYTF,TGTGCCAGCAGCTTCACGCCGGGACAGCATTATGGCTACACCTTC
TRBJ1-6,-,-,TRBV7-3,CASSLTPGNGNSPLHF,TGTGCCAGCAGCTTAACTCCGGGGAATGGCAATTCACCCCTCCACTTT
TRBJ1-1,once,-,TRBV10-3,CASFSGGAEAFF,TGTGCCAGCTTCTCGGGCGGGGCTGAAGCTTTCTTT
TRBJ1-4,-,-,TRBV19,CASSTATNEKLFF,TGTGCCAGTAGTACTGCAACTAATGAAAAACTGTTTTTT
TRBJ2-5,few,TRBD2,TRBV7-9,CASSQGTSGGKETQYF,TGCGCCAGCAGCCAGGGGACTAGCGGGGGTAAAGAGACCCAGTACTTC
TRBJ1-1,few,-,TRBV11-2,CASSQVGDVGEAFF,TGTGCCAGCAGCCAAGTTGGCGACGTGGGTGAAGCTTTCTTT
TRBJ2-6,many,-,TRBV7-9,CASSPSFLSGANVLTF,TGTGCCAGCAGCCCCTCCTTCCTCTCTGGGGCCAACGTCCTGACTTTC
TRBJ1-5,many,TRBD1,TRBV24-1,CATSDLQGARHF,TGTGCCACCAGTGATTTGCAGGGGGCAAGGCATTTT
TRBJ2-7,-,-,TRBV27,CASSWGGTSSYEQYF,TGTGCCAGCAGTTGGGGCGGGACCTCCTCCTACGAGCAGTACTTC
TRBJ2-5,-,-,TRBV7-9,CASSLVRVGIQETRYF,TGTGCCAGCAGCTTAGTAAGGGTTGGGATCCAAGAGACCCGGTACTTC